This T cell receptor (beta chain) was retrieved from a study of graft-versus-host responses after intestinal transplantation. As for the study in general: Each recipient received a multivisceral, liver-intestinal, or isolated intestinal graft.

This clone was counted between two and nine times. Its matching antigen is unknown. Regarding the study as a whole: In recipient marrow, GvH clones were found, and some appeared first in ileum or blood.

TCRdb's table, derived via immunoSEQ multiplex PCR, lists solely in-frame clones and lacks some. The table lists about 13,000 clones, 70% to 90% of them singletons. The CDR3 has 14 residues. Germline V gene data show CDR1 as LNHDA and CDR2 as SQIVND (reference sequence). The trim removed 5 bases at V and 2 bases at J, leaving 4 bases unmatched. This rearrangement joins TRBV19 to TRBJ2-7, with TRBD1 matching over 9 bases. The receptor was derived from a human patient who received an intestinal transplant, so some T cells may come from the graft donor. The source was PBMCs, collected after intestinal transplantation. Here the CDR3 DNA reads TGTGCCAGTAGTCCCGGGACAGGGACCTACGAGCAGTACTTC. Encoded protein: CASSPGTGTYEQYF. The whole variable domain, filled in from reference TRBV19 and TRBJ2-7, reads DGGITQSPKYLFRKEGQNVTLSCEQNLNHDAMYWYRQDPGQGLRLIYYSQIVNDFQKGDIAEGYSVSREKKESFPLTVTSAQKNPTAFYLCASSPGTGTYEQYFGPGTRLTVT.